The rows below give T cell receptor beta chains drawn from one sample of a study of control samples from healthy donors and cancer patients. This table comes from immunoSEQ multiplex PCR, and its TCRdb copy is limited to in-frame clones, with some not included. The sample lists 260,000 or so clones, over 75% occurring once. The sample comprised PBMCs. These receptors were collected from a woman aged 60-75 years with lung cancer. The CDR3 runs from the conserved cysteine through the conserved F or W. The D gene is left open where the match is weak. Size is omitted from some rows. Given values are once, few, many or a class for expanded clones.

>TRBD2|TRBJ2-2|.|TRBV9
TGTGCCAGCAGCGCGGGGGTAGGGCTAGCGGGCACCGGGGAGCTGTTTTTT
CASSAGVGLAGTGELFF
>TRBD1|TRBJ1-6|.|TRBV28
TGTGCCAGCAGTTTAATTTTAGGGACAGGGAGTTCACCCCTCCACTTT
CASSLILGTGSSPLHF
>.|TRBJ1-1|.|TRBV7-8
TGTGCCAGCAGCTGGGCTCGGAACACTGAAGCTTTCTTT
CASSWARNTEAFF
>TRBD2|TRBJ2-7|.|TRBV10-3
TGTGCCATCAGTGTTGGACTAGCGGGAGGGGAGCAGTACTTC
CAISVGLAGGEQYF
>.|TRBJ1-1|.|TRBV19
TGTGCCAGTAGTATTATGGACCTCGGGGGCACTGAAGCTTTCTTT
CASSIMDLGGTEAFF
>.|TRBJ1-1|once|TRBV29-1
TGCAGCTTTGGACCTCCGAACACTGAAGCTTTCTTT
CSFGPPNTEAFF
>TRBD1|TRBJ2-1|.|TRBV11-2
TGTGCCAGCCGGGGACAGGGGACCAACAATGAGCAGTTCTTC
CASRGQGTNNEQFF
>.|TRBJ1-1|.|TRBV29-1
TGCAGCGGCTACGGGAGCCCGGGGAACACTGAAGCTTTCTTT
CSGYGSPGNTEAFF
>.|TRBJ1-6|few|TRBV5-5
TGTGCCAGCAGCTGGGAAGGATTCGGGGCCCTCCACTTT
CASSWEGFGALHF
>.|TRBJ1-1|.|TRBV29-1
TGCAGCGTCGTAAGAGGGTTAGGAGCCACTGAAGCTTTCTTT
CSVVRGLGATEAFF
>.|TRBJ2-2|.|TRBV19
TGTGCCAGTAGTATGTGGGGGAGTGACCGGACCGGGGAGCTGTTTTTT
CASSMWGSDRTGELFF
>TRBD2|TRBJ2-1|.|TRBV5-1
TGCGCCAGCAGCTCTAGCGGGGAGTCCTACAATGAGCAGTTCTTC
CASSSSGESYNEQFF
>.|TRBJ1-2|.|TRBV30
TGTGCCTGGACCAGCATCAGGGGAAACTATGGCTACACCTTC
CAWTSIRGNYGYTF
>.|TRBJ2-7|.|TRBV4-1
TGCGCCAGCAGCCAAGTAGGGCGGGAGCAGTACTTC
CASSQVGREQYF
>TRBD2|TRBJ2-1|.|TRBV5-1
TGCGCCAGCAGCCGAGGGACTAGCGGGGGGGTGGATGAGCAGTTCTTC
CASSRGTSGGVDEQFF
>.|TRBJ1-1|.|TRBV5-1
TGCGCCAGCAGCGACGAAAACAGGGACGGCGCTTTCTTT
CASSDENRDGAFF
>TRBD1|TRBJ1-2|few|TRBV28
TGTGCCAGCAGTCGGCCAGGGGGGCTCTATGGCTACACCTTC
CASSRPGGLYGYTF
>TRBD2|TRBJ2-3|.|TRBV2
TGTGCCAGCAGCGAGACTAGCGGGAGAGGGACGCAGTATTTT
CASSETSGRGTQYF
>.|TRBJ1-4|.|TRBV7-9
TGTGCCAGCAGCTCCCTCACAGGGTATAATGAAAAACTGTTTTTT
CASSSLTGYNEKLFF
>TRBD1|TRBJ1-2|.|TRBV4-2
TGTGCCAGCAGCCAAGGTGGACAGGGGGCTGCTGGCTACACCTTC
CASSQGGQGAAGYTF
>.|TRBJ2-7|.|TRBV18
TGTGCCAGCTCACTTGGGGTCGGCTACGAGCAGTACTTC
CASSLGVGYEQYF
>.|TRBJ2-2|.|TRBV2
TGTGCCAGCAGTTGGGCAGGGATCGCGAACACCGGGGAGCTGTTTTTT
CASSWAGIANTGELFF
>.|TRBJ2-1|.|TRBV15
TGTGCCACCAGCAGAGATGTTAGGATGTCATACAATGAGCAGTTCTTC
CATSRDVRMSYNEQFF
>.|TRBJ2-2|.|TRBV7-8
TGTGCCAGCAGCTTAGCGGGGGGTTCGGCCGGGGAGCTGTTTTTT
CASSLAGGSAGELFF
>TRBD2|TRBJ2-1|.|TRBV5-1
TGCGCCAGCACGGATAGCGGGGTCCTTTCCTACAATGAGCAGTTCTTC
CASTDSGVLSYNEQFF
>.|TRBJ1-2|.|TRBV5-5
TGTGCCAGCAGCCAATGGGGGGCCACCGGCTACACCTTC
CASSQWGATGYTF
>.|TRBJ1-2|.|TRBV27
TGTGCCAGCAGTTTAGGCTTGGGCTTTGGCTACACCTTC
CASSLGLGFGYTF
>TRBD1|TRBJ2-5|.|TRBV2
TGTGCCAGCACCACAGGGACAGTCCAAGCCCAGTACTTC
CASTTGTVQAQYF
>TRBD1|TRBJ1-4|.|TRBV7-6
TGTGCCAGCAGCGCTTACAGGGGGCGATTAGAAAAACTGTTTTTT
CASSAYRGRLEKLFF
>.|TRBJ1-2|.|TRBV10-3
TGTGCCATCAGTGAGTCGTCCCGCTATGGCTACACCTTC
CAISESSRYGYTF
>.|TRBJ2-1|once|TRBV5-5
TGTGCCAGCAGCTTGTTTTTCGTGGGAGGAGGGTTGAATGAGCAGTTCTTC
CASSLFFVGGGLNEQFF
>.|TRBJ2-1|.|TRBV7-7
TGTGCCAGCAGCTTAGGAGCGTACAATGAGCAGTTCTTC
CASSLGAYNEQFF
>TRBD2|TRBJ2-1|.|TRBV7-3
TGTGCCAGTAAGCCGGCGGGGGGCTGGGAGCAGTTCTTC
CASKPAGGWEQFF
>TRBD1|TRBJ2-1|.|TRBV2
TGTGCCAGCAGCCGGGACAGGGCATCTCACAATGAGCAGTTCTTC
CASSRDRASHNEQFF
>TRBD1|TRBJ1-2|.|TRBV28
TGTGCCAGCAGAGAACAGGGGGCCGTCTATGGCTACACCTTC
CASREQGAVYGYTF
>TRBD1|TRBJ1-2|.|TRBV5-1
TGCGCCAGCAGCTTGGGAGACAGGGGTTTTTATGGCTACACCTTC
CASSLGDRGFYGYTF
>.|TRBJ1-1|.|TRBV3-1/TRBV3-2
TGTGCCAGCAGCCAAGTTTTCAGGGGTACTGAAGCTTTCTTT
CASSQVFRGTEAFF
>TRBD1|TRBJ2-2|.|TRBV27
TGTGCCAGCAGTTTGGGGGACAGGGTAGGGACCGGGGAGCTGTTTTTT
CASSLGDRVGTGELFF
>.|TRBJ2-1|.|TRBV4-2
.
CASSQFGGGAEYLFF
>.|TRBJ1-5|.|TRBV6-1
TGTGCCAGCAGTGGAGTTTTTGATACGGGGGGCAATCAGCCCCAGCATTTT
CASSGVFDTGGNQPQHF
>TRBD2|TRBJ2-5|.|TRBV30
TGTGCCTGGAGCTTTGGACTAGCGGACCAAGAGACCCAGTACTTC
CAWSFGLADQETQYF
>.|TRBJ2-4|.|TRBV19
TGTGCCAGTAGCGAACAGGGCGCCAAAAACATTCAGTACTTC
CASSEQGAKNIQYF
>.|TRBJ1-6|.|TRBV2
TGTGCCAGCAGTGAAAAAGGCAGGAGCTCCTATAATTCACCCCTCCACTTT
CASSEKGRSSYNSPLHF
>.|TRBJ2-1|.|TRBV3-1/TRBV3-2
TGTGCCAGCAGCCCCCCGTACGGGGGTCATGAGCAGTTCTTC
CASSPPYGGHEQFF
>TRBD1|TRBJ1-1|.|TRBV27
TGTGCCAGCAGTCGACAGGGATCCCTGATGGGTGAAGCTTTCTTT
CASSRQGSLMGEAFF
>.|TRBJ2-2|.|TRBV11-3
TGTGCCAGCAGCTCCGGACCTAACACCGGGGAGCTGTTTTTT
CASSSGPNTGELFF
>.|TRBJ2-5|.|TRBV19
TGTGCCAGTAGTAGTTATGGGATCCAAGAGACCCAGTACTTC
CASSSYGIQETQYF
>.|TRBJ1-1|.|TRBV9
TGTGCCAGCAGCGTAGGGGGGGCTGAGACTGAAGCTTTCTTT
CASSVGGAETEAFF
>TRBD2|TRBJ2-3|.|TRBV12-5
TGTGCTAGTGGTAGCGGGGGGGCCACAGATACGCAGTATTTT
CASGSGGATDTQYF
>.|TRBJ1-5|few|TRBV30
TGTGCCTGGAGTGTAGCGGGGGGGCGCGTCCAGGCCCAGCATTTT
CAWSVAGGRVQAQHF